The 27 T cell receptor beta chains below come from one sample, sequenced in a study of OX40 agonist ivuxolimab in advanced cancers. The library was generated by the immunoSEQ multiplex PCR assay. In TCRdb, the immuneACCESS table is reduced to in-frame sequences with V and J assigned. These tables do not hold every clone; where another copy was compared, an unresolved V gene accounts for under half, and the others remain unexplained. The sample table lists 50,000 to 65,000 clones, roughly nine tenths of them with a count of one. The top ten constitute more than 0.5% of the sample. The starting material was CD4+ or CD8+ T cells sorted from blood, obtained in a trial of the OX40 agonist ivuxolimab. The receptor source for this set is an adult with an advanced solid tumor such as melanoma, head and neck, liver or kidney cancer.

This chain joins TRBV6-6 and TRBJ2-1, with 8 bases matching TRBD2. CDR1 is MNHNY and CDR2 is SVGAGI in the germline V gene (reference sequence). V shed 5 bases and J 7 bases; nucleotides not matched to a gene: 10. This CDR3 is 15 amino acids long. This chain's CDR3 is CASSVAGSPGNEQFF. CDR3 sequence (DNA): TGTGCCAGCAGTGTAGCGGGGAGCCCGGGGAATGAGCAGTTCTTC.

The gene calls are TRBV5-1 and TRBJ2-5; D might be TRBD1 (6 bases). V was clipped by 3 bases and J by 11 bases, with 14 bases between them. CDR1 SGHRS and CDR2 YFSETQ come from the germline V gene. The CDR3 has 12 residues. CDR3 loop: CASSYSTGEQYF. The CDR3 DNA is TGCGCCAGCAGCTATTCGACAGGAGAGCAGTACTTC.

The CDR3 region is CASSDQGSYYGYTF. The CDR3 DNA reads as TGTGCCAGCAGTGATCAGGGGAGTTACTATGGCTACACCTTC. The rearrangement links TRBV2 to TRBJ1-2, with D possibly being TRBD1 (6 bases). Germline CDR1 SNHLY, CDR2 FYNNEI. Deletions cut 3 bases from V and 3 bases from J, with 11 bases between. The CDR3 is 14 residues long.

The sample holds one count of this clone. J is TRBJ2-7 and V is TRBV6-1; tentatively, D is TRBD1 (6 bases). The V and J ends lost 2 bases and 0 bases respectively, with 11 bases between them. Germline V lookup: CDR1 MNHNS, CDR2 SASEGT. CDR3 length equals 15 residues. The CDR3 DNA is TGTGCCAGCAGTGAAACCGACAGGAGCTCCTACGAGCAGTACTTC. Translated: CASSETDRSSYEQYF.

This clone has just one count. The chain employs TRBV19 and TRBJ2-7; TRBD2 matches 8 bases. Per germline, CDR1 LNHDA and CDR2 SQIVND (reference sequence). CDR3 length: 14 amino acids. Losses at the gene ends were 4 bases for V and 3 bases for J; bases not matched to a gene: 5. CDR3 loop: CASSTRTSRYEQYF. The DNA for the CDR3 is TGTGCCAGTAGTACCCGGACTAGCCGCTACGAGCAGTACTTC.

The chain employs TRBV7-6 and TRBJ2-3; 10 positions match TRBD2. The junction had 5 bases not matched to a gene; V was cut back by 1 base and J by 4 bases. The CDR3 covers 16 residues. Germline CDR1 reads SGHVS; CDR2 reads FNYEAQ. The CDR3 protein is CASSLEAGGRSDTQYF. CDR3 nucleotides: TGTGCCAGCAGCTTAGAAGCGGGAGGGCGCTCAGATACGCAGTATTTT.

CDR3 DNA: TGTGCCAGCAGCGCGGGACAATCGAGCAATCAGCCCCAGCATTTT. Protein product: CASSAGQSSNQPQHF. The chain joins TRBV9 to TRBJ1-5; tentative D call: TRBD1 (6 bases). Trimming cost V 3 bases and J 1 base, with 11 bases left between them. Germline loops: CDR1 SGDLS, CDR2 YYNGEE. This CDR3 region has 15 residues.

The V call is TRBV6-6, the J call TRBJ1-1; 8 bases are a match to TRBD1. CDR1 is MNHNY and CDR2 is SVGAGI in the germline V gene (reference sequence). The J segment lost 5 bases and the V segment lost 7 bases, leaving 15 bases of the junction unmatched. CDR3 length: 16 residues. Here the CDR3 DNA reads TGTGCCAGCAACCGACGGCAGGGGGCTAGGGGGACTGAAGCTTTCTTT. Its translation is CASNRRQGARGTEAFF.

V and J are TRBV18 and TRBJ2-1; no clear D gene. The CDR3 runs 15 residues. Trimming shortened V by 2 bases and J by 5 bases, and 13 bases separated the two germline ends. Germline CDR1 reads KGHSH; CDR2 reads LQKENI. In DNA, the CDR3 is TGTGCCAGCTCACCAAACACCGTAGGTGACAATGAGCAGTTCTTC. Translating gives CASSPNTVGDNEQFF.

The J gene is TRBJ2-6, the V gene TRBV25-1; TRBD1 aligns across 7 bases. CDR1 is MGHDK and CDR2 is SYGVNS in the germline V gene. The V and J ends lost 4 bases and 1 base, in that order; junction bases with no gene match: 1. The CDR3 loop spans 15 amino acids. As DNA, the CDR3 is TGTGCCAGCAGTGGACAGGGATCTGGGGCCAACGTCCTGACTTTC. Its translation is CASSGQGSGANVLTF.

The V and J genes are TRBV7-8 and TRBJ2-7; D may correspond to TRBD1 or TRBD2 (5 bases each). V was shortened by 1 base and J by 4 bases, with 14 bases between the two germline ends. The CDR3 contains 15 residues. The V gene's germline CDR1 is SGHVS and CDR2 FQNEAQ. CDR3 DNA sequence: TGTGCCAGCAGCTTAGGTCGAGGGGAGCGGTACGAGCAGTACTTC. Amino acids: CASSLGRGERYEQYF. Full variable domain (missing parts from reference TRBV7-8 and TRBJ2-7): GAGVSQSPRYKVAKRGQDVALRCDPISGHVSLFWYQQALGQGPEFLTYFQNEAQLDKSGLPSDRFFAERPEGSVSTLKIQRTQQEDSAVYLCASSLGRGERYEQYFGPGTRLTVT.

The rearrangement uses TRBV19 and TRBJ2-1, with 9 positions matching TRBD2. Looked up from germline, CDR1 is LNHDA and CDR2 is SQIVND (reference sequence). The CDR3 runs 20 residues. J gave up 1 base and V 3 bases, and 16 bases lay outside the gene matches. The chain's CDR3 is CASSIGGLAFRSQSYNEQFF. The CDR3 DNA reads TGTGCCAGTAGTATTGGAGGACTAGCGTTCCGGTCGCAATCCTACAATGAGCAGTTCTTC.

V and J are TRBV30 and TRBJ2-1; TRBD2 aligns across 9 bases. Germline trimming cut 5 bases from V and 6 bases from J; bases unmatched to any gene: 11. Germline V gene lookup returns CDR1 GTSNPN and CDR2 SVGIG (reference sequence). CDR3 size: 15 residues. This CDR3 is CAWDSGSFGGNEQFF. The CDR3 DNA sequence: TGTGCCTGGGATAGCGGGAGTTTCGGTGGCAATGAGCAGTTCTTC.

V and J are TRBV14 and TRBJ2-7, with 8 bases matching TRBD2. The germline V gene encodes CDR1 SGHDN and CDR2 FVKESK. V gave up 0 bases and J gave up 5 bases; unmatched junction bases: 9. The CDR3 sequence is 16 residues long. CDR3 amino acids: CASSQDLLVGRDEQYF. Here the CDR3 DNA reads TGTGCCAGCAGCCAAGATTTATTAGTCGGGAGGGACGAGCAGTACTTC.

This chain connects TRBV9 to TRBJ2-4, with 11 bases that match TRBD2. The CDR3 totals 14 residues. CDR1 is SGDLS and CDR2 is YYNGEE in the germline V gene. With V trimmed by 3 bases and J by 4 bases, 0 bases remained unmatched. The CDR3 spells CASSGLAGKNIQYF. In DNA form, the CDR3 reads TGTGCCAGCAGCGGACTAGCGGGAAAAAACATTCAGTACTTC.

The chain is built from TRBV28 and TRBJ2-3; D is perhaps TRBD2 (6 bases). The CDR3 is made up of 16 amino acids. Trimming left V 6 bases short and J 0 bases short, with 16 bases between. Per germline, CDR1 MDHEN and CDR2 SYDVKM. The CDR3 DNA follows: TGTGCCAGCAGCCAGTGGGGTGCGGGGAGCACAGATACGCAGTATTTT. This gives the protein CASSQWGAGSTDTQYF.

The genes are TRBV2 and TRBJ2-6; TRBD1 matches at 9 bases. J was trimmed by 4 bases and V by 4 bases; bases with no gene match: 8. Germline loops: CDR1 SNHLY, CDR2 FYNNEI. The CDR3 runs to 17 residues. CDR3 protein: CASSADRGVGGANVLTF. CDR3 coding DNA: TGTGCCAGCAGTGCGGACAGGGGTGTTGGCGGGGCCAACGTCCTGACTTTC.

The chain has TRBV20-1 and TRBJ2-7; D unclear. The V end lost 8 bases, the J end lost 1 base, and 6 bases lay between the germline ends. The V gene's germline CDR1 is DFQATT and CDR2 SNEGSKA (reference sequence). CDR3 length equals 10 residues. CDR3 DNA sequence: TGCAGTCCCCGATCCTACGAGCAGTACTTC. Its protein product is CSPRSYEQYF.

The rearrangement joins TRBV9 to TRBJ2-7, with D tentatively TRBD2 (6 bases). The V gene lost 4 bases and the J gene lost 3 bases, with 14 bases spanning the gap. CDR3 size: 14 residues. Germline-derived CDR1 and CDR2 are SGDLS and YYNGEE. CDR3 sequence (DNA): TGTGCCAGCAGCCTCGGGACGGGACTCTACGAGCAGTACTTC. Its translation is CASSLGTGLYEQYF.

This chain uses TRBV19 with TRBJ1-1, with D hard to call. The CDR3 runs 14 residues. The V gene lost 0 bases and the J gene lost 0 bases, with 5 bases spanning the gap. The V gene's germline CDR1 is LNHDA and CDR2 SQIVND (reference sequence). In DNA form, the CDR3 reads TGTGCCAGTAGTATAGAGGGATTGAACACTGAAGCTTTCTTT. Protein sequence: CASSIEGLNTEAFF.

The chain recombines TRBV5-8 with TRBJ1-5; 9 bases agree with TRBD1. The CDR3 loop spans 15 amino acids. Germline V lookup: CDR1 SGHTS, CDR2 YDEGEE. After removal of 4 bases from V and 3 bases from J, the junction contained 5 bases not matched to a gene. CDR3 sequence (DNA): TGTGCCAGCAGCCCGGGACAGGGCCACAATCAGCCCCAGCATTTT. It specifies CASSPGQGHNQPQHF.

The rearrangement links TRBV19 to TRBJ2-3; D unclear. This CDR3 has 12 residues. V was clipped by 6 bases and J by 3 bases, with 7 bases between them. Germline CDR1 LNHDA, CDR2 SQIVND (reference sequence). CDR3 in amino acids: CASRGQTDTQYF. The DNA for the CDR3 is TGTGCCAGTAGGGGTCAGACAGATACGCAGTATTTT.

This chain uses TRBV30 with TRBJ2-1; 10 bases map to TRBD2. V was clipped by 5 bases and J by 3 bases; unmatched bases: 1. The CDR3 is 13 amino acids. CDR1 and CDR2 (germline): GTSNPN, SVGIG (reference sequence). This CDR3 is CAWGLAVYNEQFF. The CDR3 region has the DNA TGTGCCTGGGGACTAGCGGTCTACAATGAGCAGTTCTTC.

The chain combines TRBV2 with TRBJ1-1, with TRBD1 as a possible D gene (5 bases). Germline V gene lookup returns CDR1 SNHLY and CDR2 FYNNEI. The CDR3 has 13 amino acids. V dropped 2 bases and J dropped 5 bases, with 9 bases sitting between them. The DNA for the CDR3 is TGTGCCAGCAGTGAATTAGGGGTAACTGAAGCTTTCTTT. Translation gives CASSELGVTEAFF.

As concerns this clone: Different DNA sequences within this sample yield the same CDR3. The chain employs TRBV19 and TRBJ2-6, with 7 bases lining up with TRBD1. Looked up from germline, CDR1 is LNHDA and CDR2 is SQIVND (reference sequence). V trimming: 4 bases; J trimming: 3 bases; junction bases outside the gene matches: 3. This CDR3 spans 15 amino acids. The DNA for the CDR3 is TGTGCCAGTAGTACACAGGGGAGTGGGGCCAACGTCCTGACTTTC. This gives the protein CASSTQGSGANVLTF.

The chain employs TRBV12-5 and TRBJ2-7; TRBD2 aligns across 14 bases. The CDR3 spans 15 residues. The V gene end was trimmed by 6 bases and the J gene end by 6 bases; junction bases not matched to a gene: 7. Germline CDR1 LGHNT, CDR2 FRNRAP. CDR3 sequence reads: CASGGTSGSSAEQYF. The DNA for the CDR3 is TGTGCTAGTGGGGGGACTAGCGGGAGTTCGGCCGAGCAGTACTTC.

The chain is built from TRBV7-3 and TRBJ2-2, with D perhaps matching TRBD1 or TRBD2 (5 bases each). V lost 6 bases, J lost 5 bases, and 19 bases lay in between. The CDR3 length is 16 residues. Germline V gene lookup returns CDR1 SGHTA and CDR2 FQGTGA. For the CDR3, the DNA is TGTGCCAGCAGTTTCGTATCTCGGGGCGAAACCGGGGAGCTGTTTTTT. As protein: CASSFVSRGETGELFF.